Presented here are 25 T cell receptor beta chains from one specimen sequenced in a study of blood T cells in healthy people across ages. Combining a sample-barcoded 5' primer with a J-beta primer mix, a second PCR ran for roughly 7 to 12 cycles. MiXCR, applied by TCRdb to the 5' RACE reads, yields one record per CDR3 protein. Here the sample spans more than 650,000 distinct CDR3 sequences, 20% to 30% being singletons. These data also formed part of another study, on T cells of mothers and their children.

Sequencing used blood. These receptors all stem from a boy between 10 and 17 years old in good health.

This clonotype was recorded a few times. This chain joins TRBV30 and TRBJ1-4; D remains ambiguous. The CDR3 sequence is 14 residues long. Trimming removed 1 base from V and 6 bases from J, with 12 bases in between. Per the germline V gene, CDR1 is GTSNPN and CDR2 is SVGIG (reference sequence). The DNA of the CDR3 is TGTGCCTGGAGTGCGTCAGAAGTAGATGAAAAACTGTTTTTT. This translates into CAWSASEVDEKLFF.

V is TRBV3-1 and J is TRBJ2-5; TRBD1 matches at 8 bases. V gave up 1 base and J gave up 4 bases; unmatched junction bases: 11. Germline assignment: CDR1 LGHDT and CDR2 YNNKEL (reference sequence). There are 17 residues in the CDR3. The CDR3 DNA reads as TGTGCCAGCAGCCAAGTTACGGGACAGGTGGTGGGAGAGACCCAGTACTTC. It codes for CASSQVTGQVVGETQYF.

This clonotype was recorded a few times. V usage is TRBV5-1 and J usage is TRBJ2-1, with D perhaps TRBD2 (5 bases). The V gene lost 4 bases and the J gene lost 10 bases, with 18 bases spanning the gap. The CDR3 loop spans 14 amino acids. Germline loops: CDR1 SGHRS, CDR2 YFSETQ. Here the CDR3 reads CASSPVAGSREQFF. The CDR3 nucleotides read TGCGCCAGCAGCCCGGTCGCGGGCTCAAGGGAGCAGTTCTTC.

This clonotype was counted a few times. The rearrangement uses TRBV20-1 and TRBJ2-1, with a weak D call TRBD2 (6 bases). This CDR3 has 17 residues. V gave up 1 base and J gave up 0 bases, with 16 bases separating them. Germline V lookup: CDR1 DFQATT, CDR2 SNEGSKA (reference sequence). As DNA, the CDR3 is TGCAGTGCTAGAGCCGCGGCGGGGCAGAGCTCCTACAATGAGCAGTTCTTC. Protein: CSARAAAGQSSYNEQFF.

This clonotype was counted a few times. V is TRBV6-1 and J is TRBJ1-6; D not certain. V shed 11 bases and J shed 0 bases, with 11 bases lying between them. This CDR3 spans 14 amino acids. Germline lookup yields CDR1 MNHNS and CDR2 SASEGT. Here the CDR3 DNA reads TGTGCCGGGAAGGGCGGCTCCTATAATTCACCCCTCCACTTT. Protein: CAGKGGSYNSPLHF.

CDR3 nucleotides: TGCAGCGTCGCTAGCGGGGGGGCCGAAGAGACCCAGTACTTC. This codes for CSVASGGAEETQYF. The rearrangement uses TRBV29-1 and TRBJ2-5; 12 bases align to TRBD2. Trimming cost V 6 bases and J 3 bases; bases outside gene matches: 5. The CDR3 length is 14 residues. Looked up from germline, CDR1 is SQVTM and CDR2 is ANQGSEA.

V usage is TRBV19 and J usage is TRBJ1-1; no definite D call. Germline loops: CDR1 LNHDA, CDR2 SQIVND (reference sequence). V was trimmed by 6 bases and J by 5 bases, leaving 13 bases between them. There are 13 residues in the CDR3. The CDR3 nucleotides are TGTGCCAGTAGCCCCAGGTCGGGAACTGAAGCTTTCTTT. It codes for CASSPRSGTEAFF. Full variable domain (remainder filled in from reference TRBV19 and TRBJ1-1): DGGITQSPKYLFRKEGQNVTLSCEQNLNHDAMYWYRQDPGQGLRLIYYSQIVNDFQKGDIAEGYSVSREKKESFPLTVTSAQKNPTAFYLCASSPRSGTEAFFGQGTRLTVV.

This chain joins TRBV11-2 and TRBJ2-7; TRBD1 matches at 7 bases. V trimming: 5 bases; J trimming: 3 bases; junction bases outside the gene matches: 13. CDR3 length: 16 residues. Germline V lookup: CDR1 SGHAT, CDR2 FQNNGV. This chain's CDR3 is CASSVTSGTEFYEQYF. The CDR3 coding sequence is TGTGCCAGCAGCGTAACCTCCGGGACAGAATTCTACGAGCAGTACTTC.

This clonotype was counted between two and nine times. The chain combines TRBV29-1 with TRBJ1-1; 8 bases match TRBD1. V shed 7 bases, J shed 1 base, and the junction held 5 bases outside the gene matches. This CDR3 region has 13 residues. CDR1 and CDR2 from the germline V gene are SQVTM and ANQGSEA. In nucleotides, the CDR3 is TGCAGCGCACTAGGACAGGGGAACACTGAAGCTTTCTTT. Residues: CSALGQGNTEAFF. The variable domain in full, with the rest retrieved from reference TRBV29-1 and TRBJ1-1, is SAVISQKPSRDICQRGTSLTIQCQVDSQVTMMFWYRQQPGQSLTLIATANQGSEATYESGFVIDKFPISRPNLTFSTLTVSNMSPEDSSIYLCSALGQGNTEAFFGQGTRLTVV.

This clonotype occurred a few times. This chain connects TRBV6-1 to TRBJ1-6; D not resolved. Trimming cost V 8 bases and J 1 base, with 9 bases left between them. The CDR3 extends over 14 amino acids. Looked up from germline, CDR1 is MNHNS and CDR2 is SASEGT. The DNA of the CDR3 is TGTGCCAGCGGCGCGGTGTCCTATAATTCACCCCTCCACTTT. Amino acids: CASGAVSYNSPLHF.

This chain joins TRBV12-3 or TRBV12-4 and TRBJ1-5; D gene ambiguous. This CDR3 has 12 residues. The V gene lost 6 bases and the J gene lost 3 bases, with 6 bases spanning the gap. CDR3: CASSYDNQPQHF. DNA of the CDR3: TGTGCCAGCAGCTACGACAATCAGCCCCAGCATTTT.

The CDR3 DNA is TGTGCCACTTCCATTTTGGGACAAGAGACCCAGTACTTC. Translated, it gives CATSILGQETQYF. This chain uses TRBV27 with TRBJ2-5; D is ambiguous. V dropped 10 bases and J dropped 2 bases, with 14 bases sitting between them. The CDR3 loop spans 13 amino acids. Per the germline V gene, CDR1 is MNHEY and CDR2 is SMNVEV (reference sequence).

A few counts support this clonotype. The chain couples TRBV6-5 to TRBJ2-7; D possibly corresponds to TRBD2 (6 bases). The CDR3 extends over 12 amino acids. The germline V gene has CDR1 MNHEY and CDR2 SVGAGI. Trimming left V 6 bases short and J 4 bases short, with 10 bases between. In DNA, the CDR3 is TGTGCCAGCAGGCGTAGCGGTTACGAGCAGTACTTC. This encodes CASRRSGYEQYF.

The chain recombines TRBV5-1 with TRBJ1-1, with 8 bases matching TRBD1. The CDR3 has 15 amino acids. Germline V lookup: CDR1 SGHRS, CDR2 YFSETQ. Trimming at V came to 3 bases and at J to 5 bases, leaving 9 bases not matched to a gene. CDR3 amino acids: CASSSQGAAETEAFF. In DNA form, the CDR3 reads TGCGCCAGCAGCTCCCAGGGGGCGGCCGAGACTGAAGCTTTCTTT.

This clonotype was counted only a few times. This rearrangement joins TRBV20-1 to TRBJ2-5; 12 bases are shared with TRBD2. The ends lost 8 bases at V and 5 bases at J; junction bases unmatched: 0. The CDR3 extends over 11 amino acids. Germline V gene data show CDR1 as DFQATT and CDR2 as SNEGSKA (reference sequence). CDR3 sequence (DNA): TGCAGTCTAGCGGGGGGGGAGACCCAGTACTTC. Protein product: CSLAGGETQYF.

This clonotype has a handful of counts. CDR3 residues: CATSRAGGYHEQYF. The DNA of the CDR3 is TGTGCCACCAGCAGGGCAGGCGGGTATCACGAGCAGTACTTC. The rearrangement joins TRBV15 to TRBJ2-7; D might be TRBD2 (5 bases). Germline CDR1 and CDR2: LNHNV and YYDKDF (reference sequence). This CDR3 has 14 amino acids. The V and J ends lost 3 bases and 5 bases respectively, with 14 bases between them.

This chain connects TRBV12-3 or TRBV12-4 to TRBJ1-2; 9 bases align to TRBD1. V trimming: 6 bases; J trimming: 1 base; junction bases outside the gene matches: 9. This CDR3 spans 16 amino acids. The CDR3 loop is CASRYTGTGNNYGYTF. The CDR3 coding sequence is TGTGCCAGCAGGTATACCGGGACAGGGAATAACTATGGCTACACCTTC.

J is TRBJ2-5 and V is TRBV5-1; D uncertain. CDR1 is SGHRS, CDR2 YFSETQ, per germline. V was shortened by 2 bases and J by 5 bases, with 10 bases between the two germline ends. The CDR3 spans 13 residues. The CDR3: CASSFGPRETQYF. For the CDR3, the DNA is TGCGCCAGCAGCTTCGGGCCGAGGGAGACCCAGTACTTC.

This clonotype was counted many times. The gene calls are TRBV2 and TRBJ2-5, with a tentative D call TRBD2 (7 bases). This CDR3 region has 13 residues. Trimming pared 4 bases from V and 5 bases from J, leaving 11 bases between. Germline assignment: CDR1 SNHLY and CDR2 FYNNEI. The CDR3 spells CASSAGGAETQYF. CDR3 in DNA: TGTGCCAGCAGTGCTGGGGGGGCCGAGACCCAGTACTTC.

The gene calls are TRBV5-1 and TRBJ2-1; 13 bases map to TRBD2. Losses at the gene ends were 4 bases for V and 7 bases for J; bases not matched to a gene: 5. The CDR3 extends over 15 amino acids. Germline assignment: CDR1 SGHRS and CDR2 YFSETQ. The CDR3 nucleotides are TGCGCCAGCAGCGTGGGACTAGCGGGGACTAATGAGCAGTTCTTC. Translated, it gives CASSVGLAGTNEQFF.

There are a few counts of this clonotype. This chain links TRBV9 with TRBJ2-5; TRBD1 might be the D (5 bases). The J call is in doubt because the DNA end fits TRBJ2-1 better. Germline-derived CDR1 and CDR2 are SGDLS and YYNGEE. CDR3 length: 14 residues. This chain's CDR3 is CASSVVVGLGEQFF. CDR3 nucleotides: TGTGCCAGCAGCGTAGTTGTGGGGCTGGGTGAGCAGTTCTTC.

The J gene is TRBJ1-2, the V gene TRBV20-1; D is possibly TRBD1 (5 bases). This CDR3 has 15 amino acids. Trimming took off 6 bases at V and 8 bases at J, with 25 bases between the two ends. From germline, CDR1 is DFQATT and CDR2 SNEGSKA (reference sequence). DNA for the CDR3: TGCAGTGCCCAGAGAGCACAGGACAAGGTCGGGGGCTACACCTTC. Amino acid sequence: CSAQRAQDKVGGYTF.

This clonotype was seen a handful of times. The chain has TRBV2 and TRBJ1-1, with 8 bases aligning to TRBD1. Germline trimming cut 2 bases from V and 6 bases from J; bases unmatched to any gene: 5. The CDR3 has 14 amino acids. Germline values: CDR1 SNHLY, CDR2 FYNNEI. CDR3 DNA sequence: TGTGCCAGCAGTGAAAACAGGGGGGAGGCTGAAGCTTTCTTT. It codes for CASSENRGEAEAFF.

This clonotype was detected ten times or more. The chain couples TRBV7-6 to TRBJ2-7, with D uncertain. V shed 1 base and J shed 7 bases, with 11 bases lying between them. Per germline, CDR1 SGHVS and CDR2 FNYEAQ. CDR3 size: 13 residues. The CDR3 DNA sequence: TGTGCCAGCAGCTTAGACGCGTTCCAGGAGCAGTACTTC. Translated: CASSLDAFQEQYF.

V usage is TRBV7-9 and J usage is TRBJ1-4; D gene unclear. V was trimmed by 3 bases and J by 0 bases, leaving 11 bases between them. The CDR3 is 16 amino acids. CDR1 is SEHNR, CDR2 FQNEAQ, per germline (reference sequence). The DNA of the CDR3 is TGTGCCAGCAGCTTCGGGATTGGTGCAACTAATGAAAAACTGTTTTTT. Translation gives CASSFGIGATNEKLFF.